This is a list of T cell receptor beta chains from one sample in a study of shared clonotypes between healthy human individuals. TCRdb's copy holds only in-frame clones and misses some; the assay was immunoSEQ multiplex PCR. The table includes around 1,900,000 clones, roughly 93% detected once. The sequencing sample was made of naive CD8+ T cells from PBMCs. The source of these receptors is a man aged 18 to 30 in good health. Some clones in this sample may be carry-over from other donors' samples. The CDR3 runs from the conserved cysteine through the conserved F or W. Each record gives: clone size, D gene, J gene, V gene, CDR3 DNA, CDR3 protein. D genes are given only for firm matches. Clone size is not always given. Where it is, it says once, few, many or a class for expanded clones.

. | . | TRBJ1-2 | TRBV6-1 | TGTGCCAGCGGGCAGTATGGCTACACCTTC | CASGQYGYTF
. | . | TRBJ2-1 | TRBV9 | TGTGCCAGCAGCGTGGGGCAGGGGTGGCTCAATGAGCAGTTCTTC | CASSVGQGWLNEQFF
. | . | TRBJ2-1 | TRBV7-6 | TGTGCCAGCAGCTTACGGGCTAGCTCCGGACCTTTGAGCTCCTACAATGAGCAGTTCTTC | CASSLRASSGPLSSYNEQFF
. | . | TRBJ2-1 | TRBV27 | TGTGCCAGCATGTTAGGGGGAGCGGTAAATGAGCAGTTCTTC | CASMLGGAVNEQFF
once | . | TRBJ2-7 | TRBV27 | TGTGCCAGCAGTTGGGCCGTGAGGGGCTTGCCCGGGAGCTACGAGCAGTACTTC | CASSWAVRGLPGSYEQYF
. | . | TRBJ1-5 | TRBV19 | TGTGCCAGTAGGAGGGACGATAGCAATCAGCCCCAGCATTTT | CASRRDDSNQPQHF
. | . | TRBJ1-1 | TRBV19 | TGTGCCAGTACCTCAGACAGTCAGAACACTGAAGCTTTCTTT | CASTSDSQNTEAFF
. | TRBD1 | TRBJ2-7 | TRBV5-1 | TGCGCCAGCAGCACCTACGGGACAGGGTACGAGCAGTACTTC | CASSTYGTGYEQYF
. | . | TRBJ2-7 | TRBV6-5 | TGTGCCAGCAGTTACGGGCAGCCATACGAGCAGTACTTC | CASSYGQPYEQYF
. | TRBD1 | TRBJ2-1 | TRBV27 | TGTGCCAGCAGTTTTCAGGTTGTGCACCCTGGGACAGAGGGTTTCAATGAGCAGTTCTTC | CASSFQVVHPGTEGFNEQFF
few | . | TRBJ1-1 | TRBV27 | TGTGCCAGCAGTTTCGGCACTGAAGCTTTCTTT | CASSFGTEAFF
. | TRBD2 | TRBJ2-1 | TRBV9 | TGTGCCAGCAGCGTAGCTACGGGAAGGGCTAGCGGGAGCTACAATGAGCAGTTCTTC | CASSVATGRASGSYNEQFF
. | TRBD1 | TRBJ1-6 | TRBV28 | TGTGCCAGCAGTTCCCTGGACAGGTTGGATTCACCCCTCCACTTT | CASSSLDRLDSPLHF
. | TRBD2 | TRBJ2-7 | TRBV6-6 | TGTGCCAGCAGCCCGACCTGGAATAGCGGGTTATACGAGCAGTACTTC | CASSPTWNSGLYEQYF
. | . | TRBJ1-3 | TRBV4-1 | TGCGCCAGCAGCCAAGACAGGGGAGCTGGAAACACCATATATTTT | CASSQDRGAGNTIYF
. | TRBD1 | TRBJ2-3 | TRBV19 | TGTGCCAGTCGAGACAGGGGCGGTGCAGATACGCAGTATTTT | CASRDRGGADTQYF
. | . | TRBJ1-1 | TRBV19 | TGTGCCACCCCTAGGGGGTCTAAGGGAGACGGACACACTGAAGCTTTCTTT | CATPRGSKGDGHTEAFF
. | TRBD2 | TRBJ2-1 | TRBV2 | TGTGCCAGCAGTGGGAGAGGGGATAGCGGGAATCGGTACAATGAGCAGTTCTTC | CASSGRGDSGNRYNEQFF
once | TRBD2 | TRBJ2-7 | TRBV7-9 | TGTGCCAGCAGCTTCCTAGCGGGACGCGAGCAGTACTTC | CASSFLAGREQYF
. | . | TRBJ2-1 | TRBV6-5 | TGTGCCAGCAGTTACGCAGGGACCCTGAATGAGCAGTTCTTC | CASSYAGTLNEQFF
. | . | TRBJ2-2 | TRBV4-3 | TGCGCCAGCAGCCAAGATGAGGAGGTCGGGGAGCTGTTTTTT | CASSQDEEVGELFF
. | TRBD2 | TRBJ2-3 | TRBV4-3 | TGCGCCAGCAGCCAAGATGAGGGGACTAGCGAGACAGATACGCAGTATTTT | CASSQDEGTSETDTQYF
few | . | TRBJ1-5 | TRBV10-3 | TGTGCCATCAGTGACAGGATTTTCAATCAGCCCCAGCATTTT | CAISDRIFNQPQHF
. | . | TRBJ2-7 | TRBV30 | TGTGCCTGGAGTGTAGGTACCTTTGAGCAGTACTTC | CAWSVGTFEQYF
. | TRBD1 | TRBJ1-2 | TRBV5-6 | TGTGCCAGCAGCGACGAAGGACAGGGAGGAATCTATGGCTACACCTTC | CASSDEGQGGIYGYTF
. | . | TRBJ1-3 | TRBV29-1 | TGCAGCGACTCTGGAAACACCATATATTTT | CSDSGNTIYF
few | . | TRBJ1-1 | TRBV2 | TGTGCCAGCAATGGAGGGTGGCGCGGGAACACTGAAGCTTTCTTT | CASNGGWRGNTEAFF
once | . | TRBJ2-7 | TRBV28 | TGTGCCAGCAGTTTCCCCCACCGGGACCCCGGGGTCGAGCAGTACTTC | CASSFPHRDPGVEQYF
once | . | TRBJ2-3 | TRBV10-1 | TGCGCCAGCAGTGAGTTCGATACGCAGTATTTT | CASSEFDTQYF
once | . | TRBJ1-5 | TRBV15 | TGTGCCACCAGCGCGGGCACCTCTAGCAATCAGCCCCAGCATTTT | CATSAGTSSNQPQHF